This T cell receptor (beta chain) originates from a study of blood T cell repertoires in COVID-19 (dated by TCRdb to 2018 to 2021). Describing the broader study: The collaborator samples originated in the United States, Italy and Spain and spanned the acute and convalescent phases of COVID-19. The material from the prospective study consisted of cDNA or gDNA derived from T cells, B-cell-depleted T cells, or PBMCs. Deeply sampled blood TCRbeta repertoires from subjects exposed to, actively infected with, or recovered from COVID-19 were included in the dataset. The repertoires were made available in a free public database intended to serve as a resource for research on the immune response to SARS-CoV-2. Samples were obtained from the ongoing ImmuneRACE study (first 160 participants) and from some 1,200 subjects provided by 6 global collaborators. The sample metadata nearly always contained a de-identified subject ID, COVID-19 status, age in years and sex. Where available, HLA class I and class II types were obtained from metadata supplied by the sample provider rather than from assay-based typing.

The immunoSEQ Assay, a bias-controlled multiplex PCR, was used to amplify TCRbeta CDR3 regions from genomic DNA. Concerning the study's data processing: The number of nucleated cells in each sample was estimated by amplification of reference gene primers within the assay. To quantify the absolute abundance of each unique TCRbeta CDR3 rearrangement, sequence reads were collapsed and filtered. For each sample, productive Simpson clonality was calculated by taking the square root of Simpson's diversity index across productive rearrangements. Held by TCRdb, this immuneACCESS table contains in-frame sequences only and omits some clones. Under half of the omission traces to an unresolved V gene where checked; the cause of the rest is unknown. That table supplies the V and J calls and clone size; D and trimming were determined from the DNA. Counted in this sample were around 200,000 clones; over 80% of them appeared once. About 1.2% of the sample is taken by the ten largest.

Study-level results and caveats: The quantity of clinical and demographic metadata differed by source and by participant and was supplied without curation.

Participants in the prospective study were aged about 18 to 100 years, lived in 20 to 30 United States geographic areas, and enrolled through a virtual design. Cohort assignment in the prospective study relied on participant-reported clinical history from a screening survey and a study questionnaire. Recovered participants in ImmuneRACE Cohort 3 were defined as having two consecutive negative NP/OP PCR tests, clearance from a healthcare professional, or resolution of symptoms. In the prospective study, mobile phlebotomists collected whole blood, serum and a nasopharyngeal or oropharyngeal swab from each participant. Prospective study participants could optionally give additional blood draws and questionnaires over an approximately two-month period. Before DNA extraction, blood samples from the prospective study were shipped at room temperature or frozen. Inclusive of the bounding cysteine and phenylalanine, the CDR3 is 14 residues long. Solely the CDR3 DNA is kept, with 42 bases framed from the first base. CDR1 KGHSH and CDR2 LQKENI are derived from the germline V gene. Trimming at the junction amounts to 6 bases on V and 6 bases on J, and the germline ends lie 15 bases apart.

As for this clone: Its antigen specificity is not known. Nothing much larger sits one base from this clone, and base qualities are not available.

Recombination linked TRBV18 to TRBJ1-5; D gene: possibly TRBD1, on 5 matching bases. Sample: PBMCs or T cells enriched from blood (not recorded which). This receptor was taken from a young man who had recovered from COVID-19. The DNA reads as follows: TGTGCCAGCTCGTTGGGGGGTACCACTCAGCCCCAGCATTTT. This translates into CASSLGGTTQPQHF.